These 31 T cell receptor beta chains share one sample of origin, sequenced in a study of response to subunit inactivated influenza vaccine. TCRdb called the RT-PCR reads again in MiXCR, with one record for every CDR3 protein. The sample includes some 850,000 distinct CDR3 sequences, around a sixth of them seen just once. The sample was PBMCs from blood, taken roughly 5 days after vaccination. These receptors were obtained from a man aged 50 to 59 who received an inactivated influenza vaccine.

This clonotype has more than one count but fewer than ten. The chain combines TRBV10-3 with TRBJ2-7; 11 bases map to TRBD2. This CDR3 is 15 amino acids long. V trimming: 1 base; J trimming: 3 bases; junction bases outside the gene matches: 2. Germline values: CDR1 ENHRY, CDR2 SYGVKD. In DNA form, the CDR3 reads TGTGCCATCAGTGAGTTAGCGGGAGGGGACTACGAGCAGTACTTC. This translates into CAISELAGGDYEQYF.

About this clonotype: Relative to the germline gene, one junction end is altered; a read error may explain this. The chain recombines TRBV20-1 with TRBJ2-3, with 10 positions matching TRBD1. CDR1 is DFQATT, CDR2 SNEGSKA, per germline (reference sequence). CDR3 length: 16 amino acids. CDR3 sequence reads: CSARVPLGQGSETQYF. CDR3 nucleotide sequence: TGCAGTGCTAGAGTTCCGCTGGGACAGGGGTCAGAAACGCAGTATTTT.

Of note for this clonotype: At one end, the junction sequence differs from germline, possibly due to a read error. The rearrangement joins TRBV28 to TRBJ2-1; D may match TRBD1 or TRBD2 (5 bases each). Germline V gene sequence: CDR1 MDHEN, CDR2 SYDVKM. The CDR3 has 11 residues. CDR3 sequence reads: CASSFGDQKLF. DNA for the CDR3: TGTGCCAGCAGTTTTGGGGACCAGAAGCTCTTC.

This clonotype was recorded a few times. The V call is TRBV27, the J call TRBJ2-5; possibly TRBD1 or TRBD2 for D (5 bases each). CDR3 length equals 14 residues. V lost 2 bases and J 4 bases, leaving 11 bases between the germline ends. CDR1 is MNHEY, CDR2 SMNVEV, per germline (reference sequence). The CDR3 protein is CASSLNRGLETQYF. CDR3 nucleotide sequence: TGTGCCAGCAGTTTAAATCGGGGCTTAGAGACCCAGTACTTC.

The chain is built from TRBV5-6 and TRBJ2-7, with D uncertain. The CDR3 has 14 amino acids. Germline V gene sequence: CDR1 SGHDT, CDR2 YYEEEE. V gave up 4 bases and J gave up 0 bases, with 11 bases separating them. CDR3 loop: CASSRGRNSYEQYF. DNA for the CDR3: TGTGCCAGCAGCCGAGGACGCAACTCCTACGAGCAGTACTTC.

The CDR3 protein is CASTPWGTSYEQYF. For the CDR3, the DNA is TGTGCCAGCACCCCGTGGGGGACCTCCTACGAGCAGTACTTC. This chain uses TRBV6-2 or TRBV6-3 with TRBJ2-7; D is possibly TRBD1 or TRBD2 (5 bases each). The V end lost 7 bases, the J end lost 0 bases, and 13 bases lay between the germline ends. Germline V lookup: CDR1 MNHEY, CDR2 SVGEGT. The CDR3 sequence is 14 residues long.

This clonotype was counted between two and nine times. CDR3: CASSLGIGLTEAFF. The CDR3, as DNA: TGTGCCAGCAGCTTGGGTATAGGGCTGACTGAAGCTTTCTTT. V gene TRBV5-6 combines with J gene TRBJ1-1, with D unresolved. The CDR3 sequence is 14 residues long. V was shortened by 0 bases and J by 5 bases, with 11 bases between the two germline ends. Germline CDR1 is SGHDT and CDR2 is YYEEEE. Full variable domain (rest looked up from reference TRBV5-6 and TRBJ1-1): DAGVTQSPTHLIKTRGQQVTLRCSPKSGHDTVSWYQQALGQGPQFIFQYYEEEERQRGNFPDRFSGHQFPNYSSELNVNALLLGDSALYLCASSLGIGLTEAFFGQGTRLTVV.

The sample holds a few counts of this clonotype. J is TRBJ1-6 and V is TRBV4-3, with a possible D match to TRBD1 (5 bases). Germline-derived CDR1 and CDR2 are LGHNA and YSLEER. The V gene lost 1 base and the J gene lost 8 bases, with 15 bases spanning the gap. The CDR3 runs 16 residues. CDR3 sequence: CASSQVVRGLDSPLHF. CDR3 bases: TGCGCCAGCAGCCAAGTTGTTAGGGGTTTAGATTCACCCCTCCACTTT.

This clonotype was counted only a few times. V gene TRBV4-3 combines with J gene TRBJ2-1; D perhaps matches TRBD2 (5 bases). The ends were cut back, 0 bases at V and 9 bases at J, with 12 bases in the middle. The CDR3 is made up of 14 amino acids. The V gene's germline CDR1 is LGHNA and CDR2 YSLEER. In DNA, the CDR3 is TGCGCCAGCAGCCAAGAGGAGCGCGGAGGTGAGCAGTTCTTC. It specifies CASSQEERGGEQFF.

The V gene is TRBV4-2, the J gene TRBJ1-5; D ambiguous. With 0 bases removed from V and 7 bases from J, the gap between germline ends came to 7 bases. CDR3 size: 13 residues. The germline V gene has CDR1 LGHNA and CDR2 YNFKEQ. The CDR3 reads CASSQESDQPQHF. CDR3 nucleotide sequence: TGTGCCAGCAGCCAAGAAAGTGACCAGCCCCAGCATTTT.

This clonotype was recorded a few times. J is TRBJ2-7 and V is TRBV4-3, with D maybe TRBD2 (6 bases). The CDR3 is 15 residues long. The V gene's germline CDR1 is LGHNA and CDR2 YSLEER. Trimming left V 4 bases short and J 3 bases short, with 16 bases between. CDR3 in DNA: TGCGCCAGCAGCCTTTCAAAGGAGGGGAACTACGAGCAGTACTTC. It translates to CASSLSKEGNYEQYF.

The CDR3: CASSLGTSGSSYNEQFF. CDR3 nucleotide sequence: TGTGCCAGCAGCTTAGGGACTAGCGGGAGCTCCTACAATGAGCAGTTCTTC. The genes are TRBV7-3 and TRBJ2-1; 14 bases line up with TRBD2. The germline V gene has CDR1 SGHTA and CDR2 FQGTGA. This CDR3 has 17 amino acids. With V trimmed by 2 bases and J by 0 bases, 0 bases remained unmatched.

V and J are TRBV20-1 and TRBJ2-7; D may be TRBD1 (5 bases). The CDR3 has 15 residues. The V end lost 0 bases, the J end lost 2 bases, and 14 bases lay between the germline ends. Germline CDR1 and CDR2: DFQATT and SNEGSKA (reference sequence). CDR3 coding DNA: TGCAGTGCTAGAGATATCAGACAGAGAACCTACGAGCAGTACTTC. It yields the protein CSARDIRQRTYEQYF.

This clonotype was counted only a few times. The V gene is TRBV12-3 or TRBV12-4, the J gene TRBJ2-2; D uncertain. V dropped 1 base and J dropped 7 bases, with 7 bases sitting between them. This CDR3 region has 13 residues. The CDR3 loop is CASSLDRRGELFF. The CDR3 nucleotides read TGTGCCAGCAGTTTAGATCGCCGCGGGGAGCTGTTTTTT.

The genes are TRBV24-1 and TRBJ2-3; 14 bases are shared with TRBD2. With V trimmed by 1 base and J by 4 bases, 9 bases remained unmatched. Germline lookup yields CDR1 KGHDR and CDR2 SFDVKD. CDR3 length: 19 residues. Written as DNA, the CDR3 is TGTGCCACCAGTGATTTCCCTGGGACTAGCGGGAGTGAGGCAGATACGCAGTATTTT. This encodes CATSDFPGTSGSEADTQYF.

This clonotype came up a few times. The chain has TRBV7-2 and TRBJ1-5; no clear D gene. V was clipped by 5 bases and J by 6 bases, with 14 bases between them. Germline CDR1 is SGHTA and CDR2 is FQGNSA. CDR3 size: 14 residues. CDR3 protein: CASSTPGMGQPQHF. The CDR3 region has the DNA TGTGCCAGCAGCACGCCAGGTATGGGTCAGCCCCAGCATTTT.

There are a few counts of this clonotype. V usage is TRBV5-1 and J usage is TRBJ2-5; the D gene is possibly TRBD1 (6 bases). The V end lost 4 bases, the J end lost 1 base, and 17 bases lay between the germline ends. Germline V CDR1 and CDR2: SGHRS, YFSETQ. The CDR3 is 16 residues long. CDR3 residues: CASSVGQPHRQETQYF. CDR3 DNA sequence: TGCGCCAGCAGCGTAGGACAGCCTCATCGCCAAGAGACCCAGTACTTC.

V usage is TRBV20-1 and J usage is TRBJ2-1; 7 bases align to TRBD2. The junction had 15 bases not matched to a gene; V was cut back by 0 bases and J by 7 bases. The CDR3 totals 17 residues. The germline V gene has CDR1 DFQATT and CDR2 SNEGSKA (reference sequence). The CDR3 DNA reads TGCAGTGCTAGAGATATTGGGTCTGCGGGAGTGGGGAATGAGCAGTTCTTC. As protein: CSARDIGSAGVGNEQFF.

This clonotype was seen a few times. The chain carries TRBV10-3 and TRBJ2-1; 8 bases agree with TRBD2. The CDR3 runs 15 residues. Per germline, CDR1 ENHRY and CDR2 SYGVKD. J was trimmed by 6 bases and V by 6 bases; bases with no gene match: 10. CDR3 region: CAIRKGLASPNEQFF. Here the CDR3 DNA reads TGTGCCATCAGAAAAGGACTAGCTTCTCCCAATGAGCAGTTCTTC.

The rearrangement joins TRBV6-4 to TRBJ1-6; D gene uncertain. Trimming took 3 bases from V and 8 from J, leaving 14 bases between them. The germline V gene has CDR1 MRHNA and CDR2 SNTAGT. The CDR3 extends over 15 amino acids. CDR3 DNA: TGTGCCAGCAGTGAGGACGCCCGGGATTATTCACCCCTCCACTTT. Protein sequence: CASSEDARDYSPLHF.

This clonotype was detected only a few times. The rearrangement uses TRBV6-1 and TRBJ2-1; tentatively, D is TRBD2 (6 bases). Trimming pared 6 bases from V and 7 bases from J, leaving 16 bases between. Germline assignment: CDR1 MNHNS and CDR2 SASEGT. The CDR3 totals 14 residues. The CDR3 DNA sequence: TGTGCCAGCAGCGATCTAGCGAGGAGAAATGAGCAGTTCTTC. Its protein is CASSDLARRNEQFF.

A few counts support this clonotype. The rearrangement links TRBV12-3 or TRBV12-4 to TRBJ2-2; D may be TRBD1 (5 bases). CDR3 length: 16 amino acids. Trimming pared 2 bases from V and 0 bases from J, leaving 10 bases between. The CDR3 nucleotides read TGTGCCAGCAGTTTAAAGGGGAACTCGAACACCGGGGAGCTGTTTTTT. Protein product: CASSLKGNSNTGELFF.

Worth noting for this clonotype: Since a much larger clone is just one base distant, this may be a read error. The chain is built from TRBV4-2 and TRBJ1-5; D is possibly TRBD1 (5 bases). CDR1 and CDR2 (germline): LGHNA, YNFKEQ. CDR3 size: 14 residues. Here the CDR3 reads CTSSPGYIDQPQHF. CDR3 nucleotide sequence: TGTACCAGCAGCCCAGGGTATATAGATCAGCCCCAGCATTTT.

This clonotype was counted only a few times. This chain connects TRBV7-8 to TRBJ2-1, with D perhaps matching TRBD1 or TRBD2 (5 bases each). With 7 bases removed from V and 8 bases from J, the gap between germline ends came to 18 bases. Germline assignment: CDR1 SGHVS and CDR2 FQNEAQ. This CDR3 region has 14 residues. CDR3 nucleotides: TGTGCCAGCACCATCCCAGGGCAGGACTATGAGCAGTTCTTC. This encodes CASTIPGQDYEQFF.

This clonotype was counted a few times. The gene calls are TRBV5-1 and TRBJ2-1, with 8 bases aligning to TRBD1. The length of the CDR3 is 15 residues. Germline V lookup: CDR1 SGHRS, CDR2 YFSETQ. The V segment lost 2 bases and the J segment 8 bases; nucleotides outside the gene matches: 9. CDR3 DNA: TGCGCCAGCAGCTTAGTGGTCGGACAGGGCTATGAGCAGTTCTTC. Residues: CASSLVVGQGYEQFF.

This clonotype has only a few counts. This chain connects TRBV5-1 to TRBJ2-5, with D perhaps TRBD1 (6 bases). The CDR3 consists of 13 residues. The ends were cut back, 5 bases at V and 2 bases at J, with 10 bases in the middle. The V gene's germline CDR1 is SGHRS and CDR2 YFSETQ. The CDR3: CASRQGSQETQYF. The CDR3 region has the DNA TGCGCCAGCAGACAGGGTAGTCAAGAGACCCAGTACTTC.

At least ten counts were recorded for this clonotype. The chain carries TRBV4-3 and TRBJ1-4, with a tentative D call TRBD1 (6 bases). The germline V gene encodes CDR1 LGHNA and CDR2 YSLEER. The V gene lost 0 bases and the J gene lost 7 bases, with 18 bases spanning the gap. The CDR3 runs 17 residues. The CDR3: CASSQDQDLDRGEKLFF. CDR3 DNA: TGCGCCAGCAGCCAAGACCAAGATCTGGACAGAGGTGAAAAACTGTTTTTT.

This clonotype showed up just a few times. The gene calls are TRBV27 and TRBJ1-2, with a possible D match to TRBD1 (5 bases). Germline V gene data show CDR1 as MNHEY and CDR2 as SMNVEV (reference sequence). CDR3 size: 14 residues. Trimming took off 5 bases at V and 6 bases at J, with 16 bases between the two ends. The CDR3 region has the DNA TGTGCCAGCAGTAGGAGGGGTGGTTCAGATGGCTACACCTTC. Its protein product is CASSRRGGSDGYTF.

This clonotype was seen more than once but under ten times. This chain links TRBV20-1 with TRBJ2-1; TRBD1 agrees at 8 bases. This CDR3 contains 19 residues. The germline gives CDR1 DFQATT, CDR2 SNEGSKA (reference sequence). V shed 0 bases, J shed 0 bases, and the junction held 13 bases outside the gene matches. The DNA of the CDR3 is TGCAGTGCTAGAGATATCGGACAGGGAAACTACCTCTCCTACAATGAGCAGTTCTTC. Its protein product is CSARDIGQGNYLSYNEQFF.

The chain couples TRBV5-1 to TRBJ2-3; 16 bases agree with TRBD2. V was clipped by 0 bases and J by 0 bases; unmatched bases: 4. Germline V lookup: CDR1 SGHRS, CDR2 YFSETQ. The CDR3 loop spans 19 amino acids. The CDR3 here is CASSLAGTSGRGSTDTQYF. CDR3 bases: TGCGCCAGCAGCTTGGCCGGGACTAGCGGGAGGGGGAGCACAGATACGCAGTATTTT.

The V gene is TRBV6-1, the J gene TRBJ1-6; TRBD1 matches 12 bases. V lost 6 bases to trimming and J lost 6 bases; unmatched junction nucleotides: 12. In germline, CDR1 is MNHNS, CDR2 SASEGT. This CDR3 contains 18 residues. The DNA of the CDR3 is TGTGCCAGCAGGTCCCGGGACAGGGGGCGAGAATCTAATTCACCCCTCCACTTT. Encoded protein: CASRSRDRGRESNSPLHF.